This TCR beta chain derives from a study of shared clonotypes between healthy human individuals. Study as a whole: With ages of 18 to 49, the donors were two women and three men. Study-level results: Larger estimated richness was generally seen in naive subsets than in memory subsets.

CDR3 length: 16 residues. V was trimmed by 4 bases and J by 3 bases, leaving 18 bases between them. From germline, CDR1 is MNHNS and CDR2 SASEGT. Assay used: immunoSEQ multiplex PCR; TCRdb lists only in-frame clones, some missing. This table holds millions of clones, roughly 95% found once. Terminally differentiated effector memory CD45RA+ cells were left out of the naive CD8 fraction, which was CD45RO-negative and positively selected for CCR7. A word on this clone: As yet, its antigen is unknown.

The gene calls are TRBV6-1 and TRBJ2-5; unclear D gene. The TCR originated in a man younger than 35 in good health. Input material: naive CD8+ T cells sorted from blood. CDR3 residues: CASSVLLTRPEETQYF. For the CDR3, the DNA is TGTGCCAGCAGTGTGTTATTGACCCGGCCTGAAGAGACCCAGTACTTC.